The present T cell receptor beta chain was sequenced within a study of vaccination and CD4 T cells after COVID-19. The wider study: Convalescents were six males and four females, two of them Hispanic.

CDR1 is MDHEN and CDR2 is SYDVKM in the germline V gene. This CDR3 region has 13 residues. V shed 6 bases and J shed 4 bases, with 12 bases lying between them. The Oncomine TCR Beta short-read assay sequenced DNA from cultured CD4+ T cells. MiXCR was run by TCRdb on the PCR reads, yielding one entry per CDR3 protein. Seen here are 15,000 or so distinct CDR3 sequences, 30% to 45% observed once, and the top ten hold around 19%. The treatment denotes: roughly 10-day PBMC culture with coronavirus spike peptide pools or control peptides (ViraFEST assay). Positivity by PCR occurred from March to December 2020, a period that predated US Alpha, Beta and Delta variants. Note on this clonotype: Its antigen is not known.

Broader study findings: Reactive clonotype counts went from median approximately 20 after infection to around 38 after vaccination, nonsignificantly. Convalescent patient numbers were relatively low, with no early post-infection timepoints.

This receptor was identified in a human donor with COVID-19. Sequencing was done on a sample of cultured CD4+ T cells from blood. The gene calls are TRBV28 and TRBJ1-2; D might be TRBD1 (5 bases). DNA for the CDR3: TGTGCCAGCAGCCGGGGACCGAGCTATGGCTACACCTTC. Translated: CASSRGPSYGYTF.